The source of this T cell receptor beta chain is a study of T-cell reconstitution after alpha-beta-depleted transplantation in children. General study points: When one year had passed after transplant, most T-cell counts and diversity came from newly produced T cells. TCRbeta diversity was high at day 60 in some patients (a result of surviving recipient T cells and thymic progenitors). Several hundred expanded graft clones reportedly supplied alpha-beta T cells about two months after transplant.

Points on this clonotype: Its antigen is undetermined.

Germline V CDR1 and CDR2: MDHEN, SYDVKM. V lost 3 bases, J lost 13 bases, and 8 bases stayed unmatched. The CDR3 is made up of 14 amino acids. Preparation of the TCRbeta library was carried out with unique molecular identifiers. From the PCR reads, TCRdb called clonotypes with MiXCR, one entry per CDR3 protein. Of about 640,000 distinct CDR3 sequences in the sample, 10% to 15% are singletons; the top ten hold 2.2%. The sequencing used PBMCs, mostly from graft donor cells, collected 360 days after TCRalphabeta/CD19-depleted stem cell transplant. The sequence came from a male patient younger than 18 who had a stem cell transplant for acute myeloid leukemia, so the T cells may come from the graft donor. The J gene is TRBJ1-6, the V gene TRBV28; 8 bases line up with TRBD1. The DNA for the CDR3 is TGTGCCAGCAGTTTTTTGGGAAACAGGGGGCCCCTCCACTTT. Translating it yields CASSFLGNRGPLHF. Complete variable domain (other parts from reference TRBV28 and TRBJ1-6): DVKVTQSSRYLVKRTGEKVFLECVQDMDHENMFWYRQDPGLGLRLIYFSYDVKMKEKGDIPEGYSVSREKKERFSLILESASTNQTSMYLCASSFLGNRGPLHFGNGTRLTVT.